This TCR beta chain was captured by sequencing in a study of T cells in Graves' hyperthyroidism and ophthalmopathy. The study's findings and limits: Ophthalmopathy was told apart from stable hyperthyroidism by a 13 V-J model.

This clonotype was observed at least ten times. Its antigen is undetermined. The junction had 7 bases not matched to a gene; V was cut back by 8 bases and J by 0 bases. CDR3 length equals 15 residues. Germline-derived CDR1 and CDR2 are LNHDA and SQIVND (reference sequence). Amplification targeted TCR beta CDR3 regions from RNA transcripts. Carried out on the TCR CDR3, a first-round RT-PCR used the HTBI primer set. TCRdb recomputed calls from the multiplex PCR reads with MiXCR, one row per CDR3 protein. Of around 240,000 distinct CDR3 sequences in the sample, around 17% are singletons; the top ten hold about 29%.

V gene TRBV19 combines with J gene TRBJ2-5; 9 bases are shared with TRBD1. The receptor was isolated from a woman younger than 30 with Graves' ophthalmopathy. The specimen was blood. The CDR3 sequence: CASSTTGGNQETQYF. CDR3 DNA sequence: TGTGCCAGTTCTACGACAGGGGGGAACCAAGAGACCCAGTACTTC.